The 26 T cell receptor beta chains listed next were all sequenced from one sample in a study of technical replicates of blood from several donors. TCRdb's copy holds only in-frame clones and misses some; the assay was immunoSEQ multiplex PCR. The sample lists around 67,000 clones, around 95% occurring once. The sample taken for sequencing was T cells isolated from PBMCs. These receptors originate from a human donor in good health.

This rearrangement joins TRBV2 to TRBJ1-3, with D maybe TRBD1 (6 bases). The germline CDR1 and CDR2 sequences are SNHLY and FYNNEI. Trimming took 7 bases from V and 3 from J, leaving 19 bases between them. This CDR3 is built from 16 residues. CDR3 sequence: CASNLQGPFFGNTIYF. CDR3 DNA sequence: TGTGCCAGCAACTTACAGGGTCCCTTTTTTGGAAACACCATATATTTT.

This chain connects TRBV28 to TRBJ1-2; no reliable D call. V lost 8 bases and J 0 bases, leaving 16 bases between the germline ends. Germline-derived CDR1 and CDR2 are MDHEN and SYDVKM. The CDR3 runs to 15 residues. The CDR3 nucleotides are TGTGCCAGCTTCATGAAAACCGGGACTAACTATGGCTACACCTTC. Its protein is CASFMKTGTNYGYTF.

The chain joins TRBV6-5 to TRBJ2-7; 8 bases match TRBD1. V dropped 4 bases and J dropped 5; count of bases not matched to a gene: 4. The germline V gene has CDR1 MNHEY and CDR2 SVGAGI. This CDR3 has 13 amino acids. The chain's CDR3 is CASSFQGANEQYF. The CDR3 nucleotides are TGTGCCAGCAGTTTTCAGGGGGCGAACGAGCAGTACTTC.

The rearrangement joins TRBV12-5 to TRBJ1-5; 12 bases match TRBD1. Germline CDR1 LGHNT, CDR2 FRNRAP. The CDR3 contains 18 residues. Losses at the gene ends were 1 base for V and 4 bases for J; bases not matched to a gene: 8. CDR3: CASGLDTGTGGSNQPQHF. CDR3 coding DNA: TGTGCTAGTGGTTTGGACACCGGGACAGGGGGCTCGAATCAGCCCCAGCATTTT.

This chain joins TRBV5-1 and TRBJ2-7; a weak D match, TRBD1 (6 bases). V was pared by 0 bases and J by 7 bases, with 17 bases between. The CDR3 contains 15 residues. Germline CDR1 reads SGHRS; CDR2 reads YFSETQ. The CDR3 is CASSLGVGATGEQYF. The CDR3 bases are TGCGCCAGCAGCTTGGGGGTGGGGGCTACGGGTGAGCAGTACTTC.

The chain joins TRBV4-1 to TRBJ1-4, with 8 bases fitting TRBD1. CDR1 and CDR2 from the germline V gene are MGHRA and YSYEKL. Trimming cost V 5 bases and J 6 bases; bases outside gene matches: 17. The length of the CDR3 is 18 residues. The CDR3 spells CASSEDRARGGSDEKLFF. The DNA of the CDR3 is TGCGCCAGCAGCGAGGACAGGGCGAGAGGGGGCTCGGATGAAAAACTGTTTTTT.

The chain uses TRBV11-3 and TRBJ2-1; the match to TRBD2 covers 9 bases. CDR3 size: 15 residues. Trimming removed 4 bases from V and 4 bases from J; junction bases left unmatched: 5. Germline values: CDR1 SGHNT, CDR2 YENEEA. For the CDR3, the DNA is TGTGCCAGCAGCTCGAGGACTAGCGCTTACAATGAGCAGTTCTTC. This encodes CASSSRTSAYNEQFF.

The chain is built from TRBV2 and TRBJ2-1; D perhaps matches TRBD2 (6 bases). This CDR3 is 19 amino acids long. Germline V CDR1 and CDR2: SNHLY, FYNNEI. Trimming removed 2 bases from V and 5 bases from J, with 25 bases in between. This chain's CDR3 is CASSEQFLIGGKTDNEQFF. In DNA, the CDR3 is TGTGCCAGCAGTGAACAATTTCTAATAGGCGGGAAAACCGACAATGAGCAGTTCTTC.

The rearrangement uses TRBV7-9 and TRBJ2-4; TRBD1 aligns across 10 bases. CDR1 is SEHNR and CDR2 is FQNEAQ in the germline V gene (reference sequence). Losses at the gene ends were 5 bases for V and 0 bases for J; bases not matched to a gene: 7. The length of the CDR3 is 17 residues. In DNA, the CDR3 is TGTGCCAGCAGCCGTACGACAGGGGGCGCAGCCAAAAACATTCAGTACTTC. Protein: CASSRTTGGAAKNIQYF. The full variable domain, its missing parts supplied by reference TRBV7-9 and TRBJ2-4, is DTGVSQNPRHKITKRGQNVTFRCDPISEHNRLYWYRQTLGQGPEFLTYFQNEAQLEKSRLLSDRFSAERPKGSFSTLEIQRTEQGDSAMYLCASSRTTGGAAKNIQYFGAGTRLSVL.

The CDR3 bases are TGTGCCAGCAGGCTCGGGACAGGGCCGCGAGAGCAGTACTTC. It translates to CASRLGTGPREQYF. The chain recombines TRBV28 with TRBJ2-7; TRBD1 agrees at 9 bases. CDR1 is MDHEN, CDR2 SYDVKM, per germline. The J segment lost 7 bases and the V segment lost 6 bases, leaving 10 bases of the junction unmatched. The CDR3 loop spans 14 amino acids.

The chain employs TRBV7-9 and TRBJ1-5; the D gene is possibly TRBD1 (6 bases). V was clipped by 5 bases and J by 7 bases, with 15 bases between them. The CDR3 sequence is 14 residues long. CDR1 and CDR2 (germline): SEHNR, FQNEAQ (reference sequence). Here the CDR3 reads CASSQQGARQPQHF. The CDR3, as DNA: TGTGCCAGCAGCCAACAGGGAGCGAGGCAGCCCCAGCATTTT.

The chain employs TRBV29-1 and TRBJ1-2, with a possible D match to TRBD1 (6 bases). CDR3 length: 15 residues. Germline-derived CDR1 and CDR2 are SQVTM and ANQGSEA. Trimming took off 3 bases at V and 4 bases at J, with 18 bases between the two ends. CDR3 nucleotides: TGCAGCGTTGATTACGTTTCAGGGGCAGGCTATGGCTACACCTTC. Translated, it gives CSVDYVSGAGYGYTF. The full variable domain, rest sourced from reference TRBV29-1 and TRBJ1-2, is SAVISQKPSRDICQRGTSLTIQCQVDSQVTMMFWYRQQPGQSLTLIATANQGSEATYESGFVIDKFPISRPNLTFSTLTVSNMSPEDSSIYLCSVDYVSGAGYGYTFGSGTRLTVV.

V and J are TRBV9 and TRBJ1-1; TRBD1 aligns across 7 bases. The CDR3 sequence is 17 residues long. V lost 0 bases, J lost 3 bases, and 11 bases stayed unmatched. Germline values: CDR1 SGDLS, CDR2 YYNGEE. Here the CDR3 DNA reads TGTGCCAGCAGCGTAGAGGCCACCGACAGGGCGGACACTGAAGCTTTCTTT. It codes for CASSVEATDRADTEAFF.

The J gene is TRBJ2-5, the V gene TRBV2; 8 bases align to TRBD2. The CDR3 contains 17 residues. Trimming cost V 8 bases and J 0 bases; bases outside gene matches: 14. In germline, CDR1 is SNHLY, CDR2 FYNNEI. CDR3 DNA sequence: TGTGCCAGCTCCGGGGGGGGTAACGGGGGGTACCAAGAGACCCAGTACTTC. Its translation is CASSGGGNGGYQETQYF.

This clone was picked up one time. V gene TRBV27 combines with J gene TRBJ2-7; TRBD2 agrees at 12 bases. The CDR3 has 18 amino acids. The junction had 9 bases not matched to a gene; V was cut back by 3 bases and J by 0 bases. The germline CDR1 and CDR2 sequences are MNHEY and SMNVEV (reference sequence). CDR3 sequence (DNA): TGTGCCAGCAGTTTTGTGGAGACTAGCGGGAGCCTCTCCTACGAGCAGTACTTC. Its translation: CASSFVETSGSLSYEQYF.

The chain couples TRBV19 to TRBJ1-1; TRBD1 agrees at 8 bases. The trim removed 6 bases at V and 4 bases at J, leaving 4 bases unmatched. The CDR3 covers 13 residues. The germline V gene has CDR1 LNHDA and CDR2 SQIVND (reference sequence). This CDR3 reads CASSWDRITEAFF. The CDR3 DNA is TGTGCCAGTAGCTGGGACAGGATCACTGAAGCTTTCTTT.

The rearrangement links TRBV19 to TRBJ1-5; D gene uncertain. Germline CDR1 and CDR2: LNHDA and SQIVND (reference sequence). This CDR3 contains 13 residues. The V end was cut by 3 bases, the J end by 4 bases, with 7 bases between. The CDR3 loop reads CASSIGWNQPQHF. The CDR3 region has the DNA TGTGCCAGTAGTATCGGGTGGAATCAGCCCCAGCATTTT.

The V and J genes are TRBV2 and TRBJ2-1; 7 nucleotides match TRBD1. The germline V gene has CDR1 SNHLY and CDR2 FYNNEI. The CDR3 has 15 residues. J gave up 0 bases and V 7 bases, and 6 bases lay outside the gene matches. The CDR3 reads CASTLQGVSYNEQFF. For the CDR3, the DNA is TGTGCCAGCACGTTGCAGGGGGTCTCCTACAATGAGCAGTTCTTC.

The V gene is TRBV11-3, the J gene TRBJ2-7, with TRBD2 matching 7 bases. Germline V gives CDR1 SGHNT, CDR2 YENEEA. CDR3 length equals 14 residues. Losses at the gene ends were 3 bases for V and 2 bases for J; bases not matched to a gene: 4. CDR3 bases: TGTGCCAGCAGCTTGGGGGGGGAAGCCTACGAGCAGTACTTC. Translation: CASSLGGEAYEQYF.

The chain uses TRBV2 and TRBJ1-2, with 8 bases that match TRBD1. V lost 8 bases, J lost 5 bases, and 16 bases stayed unmatched. The length of the CDR3 is 16 residues. The germline V gene has CDR1 SNHLY and CDR2 FYNNEI. The CDR3 protein is CASLRTGYSGEYGYTF. CDR3 nucleotides: TGTGCCAGCCTTAGGACAGGGTATTCAGGTGAATATGGCTACACCTTC.

This rearrangement joins TRBV4-1 to TRBJ2-3, with D perhaps TRBD1 (8 bases). Trimming took 5 bases from V and 2 from J, leaving 17 bases between them. CDR3 length: 16 residues. Germline V lookup: CDR1 MGHRA, CDR2 YSYEKL. CDR3 region: CASSYGQGGSTDTQYF. DNA for the CDR3: TGCGCCAGCAGCTATGGACAGGGAGGGTCCACAGATACGCAGTATTTT.

The J gene is TRBJ2-7, the V gene TRBV5-1, with 8 bases identical to TRBD2. The CDR3 sequence is 14 residues long. CDR1 and CDR2 (germline): SGHRS, YFSETQ. V dropped 4 bases and J dropped 4; count of bases not matched to a gene: 7. The CDR3 here is CASSPGGGTYEQYF. The CDR3 nucleotides are TGCGCCAGCAGCCCGGGCGGGGGGACATACGAGCAGTACTTC.

The chain employs TRBV18 and TRBJ1-1; 8 bases align to TRBD1. There are 19 residues in the CDR3. Germline loops: CDR1 KGHSH, CDR2 LQKENI. V lost 0 bases, J lost 8 bases, and 20 bases stayed unmatched. CDR3 amino acids: CASSPPIFQGAPRRREAFF. DNA for the CDR3: TGTGCCAGCTCACCACCAATTTTCCAGGGGGCTCCCCGCCGCAGGGAAGCTTTCTTT.

V gene TRBV2 combines with J gene TRBJ2-3, with D perhaps matching TRBD1 (6 bases). Per the germline V gene, CDR1 is SNHLY and CDR2 is FYNNEI. V lost 11 bases to trimming and J lost 4 bases, with 19 bases between them. The CDR3 runs 14 residues. The CDR3 DNA follows: TGTGCCGGATCCAGGGACACCCGGGCAGATACGCAGTATTTT. Translated, it gives CAGSRDTRADTQYF.

This clone showed up just once. This chain uses TRBV29-1 with TRBJ2-7; 7 positions agree with TRBD1. Germline CDR1 is SQVTM and CDR2 is ANQGSEA. This CDR3 region has 12 residues. The V and J ends lost 5 bases and 4 bases, in that order; junction bases with no gene match: 5. CDR3 residues: CSVRQGEYEQYF. CDR3 DNA: TGCAGCGTTAGACAGGGAGAATACGAGCAGTACTTC.

This clone showed up just once. The chain uses TRBV7-2 and TRBJ2-1; D possibly corresponds to TRBD2 (6 bases). The CDR3 length is 15 residues. Trimming pared 4 bases from V and 4 bases from J, leaving 14 bases between. The V gene's germline CDR1 is SGHTA and CDR2 FQGNSA. CDR3 residues: CASSSNIAAYNEQFF. The DNA of the CDR3 is TGTGCCAGCAGCTCAAATATAGCGGCTTACAATGAGCAGTTCTTC.